Below, 5 T cell receptor beta chains from the same sample are listed, as sequenced in a study of T-cell reconstitution after alpha-beta-depleted transplantation in children. Preparation of the TCRbeta library involved a method that used unique molecular identifiers. Using its own MiXCR run on the PCR reads, TCRdb lists one record per CDR3 protein. The sample gives over 550,000 distinct CDR3 sequences, roughly a tenth of which show up once; approximately 4.1% is in the top ten. The source material was PBMCs from the stem cell graft donor, sampled from the stem cell graft. The receptors were sampled from a human donor who donated a stem cell graft to a child with acute myeloid leukemia.

This clonotype was observed at least ten times. The chain employs TRBV7-2 and TRBJ2-7, with D perhaps TRBD1 (6 bases). With 5 bases removed from V and 0 bases from J, the gap between germline ends came to 8 bases. The length of the CDR3 is 13 residues. The germline V gene has CDR1 SGHTA and CDR2 FQGNSA. The CDR3 DNA follows: TGTGCCAGCAGCGACAGGAGCTCCTACGAGCAGTACTTC. Residues: CASSDRSSYEQYF.

This clonotype was detected only a few times. The J gene is TRBJ2-6, the V gene TRBV20-1; TRBD2 aligns across 9 bases. Germline assignment: CDR1 DFQATT and CDR2 SNEGSKA (reference sequence). V shed 3 bases and J 4 bases; nucleotides not matched to a gene: 10. This CDR3 is built from 17 residues. This CDR3 reads CSARGREGPPGANVLTF. CDR3 DNA: TGCAGTGCTAGGGGGCGGGAGGGCCCCCCCGGGGCCAACGTCCTGACTTTC.

Only a few counts were recorded for this clonotype. The CDR3 loop reads CASSQESGYEQYF. The CDR3 bases are TGTGCCAGCAGCCAAGAAAGCGGTTACGAGCAGTACTTC. V is TRBV4-2 and J is TRBJ2-7; D possibly corresponds to TRBD2 (5 bases). With 0 bases removed from V and 4 bases from J, the gap between germline ends came to 7 bases. Germline-derived CDR1 and CDR2 are LGHNA and YNFKEQ. This CDR3 is 13 amino acids long.

This clonotype was seen a handful of times. The gene calls are TRBV7-8 and TRBJ2-7; TRBD2 matches at 8 bases. V shed 1 base, J shed 1 base, and the junction held 6 bases outside the gene matches. Germline CDR1 and CDR2: SGHVS and FQNEAQ. This CDR3 contains 16 residues. The CDR3 DNA sequence: TGTGCCAGCAGCTTAGGAGCACTAGCGGCATCCTACGAGCAGTACTTC. This sequence encodes CASSLGALAASYEQYF.

This clonotype was counted at least ten times. The gene calls are TRBV29-1 and TRBJ2-2; D is undetermined. The CDR3 spans 11 residues. Germline V gene lookup returns CDR1 SQVTM and CDR2 ANQGSEA. Trimming left V 6 bases short and J 2 bases short, with 4 bases between. DNA of the CDR3: TGCAGCGTGCGAAACACCGGGGAGCTGTTTTTT. Translated: CSVRNTGELFF.